The 8 T cell receptor beta chains below all came from one sample that was sequenced in a study of blood T cell repertoires in COVID-19. TCRdb's copy holds only in-frame clones and misses some; the assay was immunoSEQ multiplex PCR. Here the sample spans about 480,000 clones, around 89% being singletons. Sequencing input: peripheral blood. The receptors shown here come from a woman aged 25 to 45 with acute or convalescent COVID-19.

The CDR3 protein is CASSVARGPYNEQFF. CDR3 sequence (DNA): TGTGCCAGCAGCGTAGCCAGGGGGCCCTACAATGAGCAGTTCTTC. The chain links TRBV9 to TRBJ2-1; 8 bases fit TRBD1. J was trimmed by 2 bases and V by 0 bases; bases with no gene match: 1. The CDR3 loop spans 15 amino acids. Germline V gene lookup returns CDR1 SGDLS and CDR2 YYNGEE.

The rearrangement links TRBV13 to TRBJ1-2; 8 nucleotides line up with TRBD1. J gave up 0 bases and V 5 bases, and 8 bases lay outside the gene matches. The germline V gene encodes CDR1 PRHDT and CDR2 FYEKMQ (reference sequence). The CDR3 contains 16 residues. CDR3 region: CASSAARTGPNYGYTF. In DNA, the CDR3 is TGTGCCAGCAGCGCCGCTCGGACAGGGCCTAACTATGGCTACACCTTC.

This clone appeared a single time. The chain employs TRBV19 and TRBJ2-6; tentative D call: TRBD1 (5 bases). This CDR3 region has 19 residues. Germline lookup yields CDR1 LNHDA and CDR2 SQIVND (reference sequence). The V gene lost 3 bases and the J gene lost 2 bases, with 20 bases spanning the gap. CDR3 DNA: TGTGCCAGTAGTATTTCCCCCGCCAAGGGGAAGGCTGGGGCCAACGTCCTGACTTTC. It is translated as CASSISPAKGKAGANVLTF. Full variable domain (missing parts from reference TRBV19 and TRBJ2-6): DGGITQSPKYLFRKEGQNVTLSCEQNLNHDAMYWYRQDPGQGLRLIYYSQIVNDFQKGDIAEGYSVSREKKESFPLTVTSAQKNPTAFYLCASSISPAKGKAGANVLTFGAGSRLTVL.

V and J are TRBV4-1 and TRBJ1-1; D perhaps matches TRBD1 (5 bases). V lost 3 bases and J lost 0, with 8 bases in between. Germline values: CDR1 MGHRA, CDR2 YSYEKL. The CDR3 sequence is 14 residues long. CDR3 nucleotide sequence: TGCGCCAGCAGCCACGCAGGGATGAACACTGAAGCTTTCTTT. Encoded protein: CASSHAGMNTEAFF.

CDR3 amino acids: CSRGNYNEQFF. CDR3 DNA: TGTTCGCGGGGGAACTACAATGAGCAGTTCTTC. This chain links TRBV30 with TRBJ2-1; 7 bases map to TRBD2. The germline gives CDR1 GTSNPN, CDR2 SVGIG (reference sequence). The CDR3 is 11 residues long.

This clone appeared a single time. J is TRBJ2-1 and V is TRBV5-4; TRBD2 matches 8 bases. The CDR3 totals 15 residues. Germline trimming cut 7 bases from V and 1 base from J; bases unmatched to any gene: 7. Germline CDR1 SGHNT, CDR2 YYREEE (reference sequence). CDR3 DNA: TGTGCCAGCGCCCCCAGCGGGGGTTCCTACAATGAGCAGTTCTTC. This encodes CASAPSGGSYNEQFF. Full variable domain (outside the CDR3, taken from reference TRBV5-4 and TRBJ2-1): ETGVTQSPTHLIKTRGQQVTLRCSSQSGHNTVSWYQQALGQGPQFIFQYYREEENGRGNFPPRFSGLQFPNYSSELNVNALELDDSALYLCASAPSGGSYNEQFFGPGTRLTVL.

The chain couples TRBV4-2 to TRBJ1-1, with D possibly TRBD1 on 5 matching bases. Trimming shortened V by 2 bases and J by 4 bases, and 14 bases separated the two germline ends. The CDR3 spans 15 residues. CDR1 and CDR2 (germline): LGHNA, YNFKEQ. For the CDR3, the DNA is TGTGCCAGCAGCCAAACCGTGGGGGGGACCACTGAAGCTTTCTTT. It encodes CASSQTVGGTTEAFF.

J is TRBJ2-3 and V is TRBV5-4; the match to TRBD1 covers 8 bases. The junction had 12 bases not matched to a gene; V was cut back by 4 bases and J by 2 bases. Per germline, CDR1 SGHNT and CDR2 YYREEE (reference sequence). The CDR3 is 17 amino acids. Written as DNA, the CDR3 is TGTGCCAGCAGCCCTAGGCTCGGACAGGGCGACACAGATACGCAGTATTTT. It encodes CASSPRLGQGDTDTQYF.